These 8 T cell receptor beta chains came from one sample sequenced in a study of control samples from healthy donors and cancer patients. Sequenced by immunoSEQ multiplex PCR; TCRdb stores in-frame clones only, minus some. The table shows around 76,000 clones, with 94% occurring only once. What was sequenced was blood. The receptors here all came from a woman in her 40s in good health.

CDR3 in amino acids: CASSPRVQNTEAFF. In DNA form, the CDR3 reads TGTGCCAGCAGTCCCCGGGTCCAAAACACTGAAGCTTTCTTT. The chain uses TRBV6-6 and TRBJ1-1, with D uncertain. Germline lookup yields CDR1 MNHNY and CDR2 SVGAGI (reference sequence). CDR3 length: 14 amino acids. V lost 5 bases and J lost 2, with 12 bases in between.

The J gene is TRBJ2-7, the V gene TRBV11-2, with 8 nucleotides matching TRBD1. CDR3 length equals 15 residues. Germline V gene lookup returns CDR1 SGHAT and CDR2 FQNNGV. The V gene end was trimmed by 7 bases and the J gene end by 3 bases; junction bases not matched to a gene: 11. The CDR3 here is CASTGTGLPFYEQYF. Here the CDR3 DNA reads TGTGCCAGCACCGGGACAGGACTCCCCTTCTACGAGCAGTACTTC.

The rearrangement links TRBV2 to TRBJ1-1; D remains unclear. V was pared by 7 bases and J by 1 base, with 7 bases between. The CDR3 contains 12 residues. Germline V gives CDR1 SNHLY, CDR2 FYNNEI. In DNA, the CDR3 is TGTGCCAGCATTTTTAAGAACACTGAAGCTTTCTTT. It specifies CASIFKNTEAFF.

V and J are TRBV3-1 (or the pseudogene TRBV3-2) and TRBJ2-3, with TRBD2 matching 14 bases. V lost 3 bases to trimming and J lost 4 bases; unmatched junction nucleotides: 3. In germline, CDR1 is LGHDT, CDR2 YNNKEL (reference sequence). The CDR3 has 16 amino acids. The CDR3 sequence is CASSHTGLAGADTQYF. CDR3 nucleotides: TGTGCCAGCAGCCACACGGGACTAGCGGGAGCAGATACGCAGTATTTT.

The chain carries TRBV14 and TRBJ2-1; 8 bases align to TRBD2. The CDR3 covers 13 residues. V was clipped by 8 bases and J by 1 base; unmatched bases: 1. Germline V gene sequence: CDR1 SGHDN, CDR2 FVKESK. The CDR3 nucleotides are TGTGCCAGCGCTAGCGGGTCCTACAATGAGCAGTTCTTC. Protein: CASASGSYNEQFF.

V usage is TRBV6-2 or TRBV6-3 and J usage is TRBJ1-1, with 9 bases that match TRBD1. The CDR3 totals 14 residues. CDR1 and CDR2 (germline): MNHEY, SVGEGT. Trimming took 5 bases from V and 4 from J; bases not matched to a gene: 5. In nucleotides, the CDR3 is TGTGCCAGCAGTCCACAGGGGGCGGGCACTGAAGCTTTCTTT. Protein: CASSPQGAGTEAFF.

This rearrangement joins TRBV15 to TRBJ1-1; D remains unclear. Looked up from germline, CDR1 is LNHNV and CDR2 is YYDKDF (reference sequence). Trimming cost V 3 bases and J 4 bases, with 15 bases left between them. CDR3 length: 15 residues. The CDR3 coding sequence is TGTGCCACCAGCAGGGCACCCAGCGCAGGCACTGAAGCTTTCTTT. It specifies CATSRAPSAGTEAFF.

This CDR3 is CASSGAGTESGNTIYF. In DNA, the CDR3 is TGTGCCAGCAGTGGGGCCGGGACCGAGTCTGGAAACACCATATATTTT. The chain employs TRBV6-1 and TRBJ1-3; the D gene is possibly TRBD1 (5 bases). This CDR3 comprises 16 residues. Germline loops: CDR1 MNHNS, CDR2 SASEGT. V was shortened by 4 bases and J by 1 base, with 14 bases between the two germline ends.